This T cell receptor beta chain was sequenced for a study of blood T cell dynamics during melanoma immunotherapy. Looked up from germline, CDR1 is SNHLY and CDR2 is FYNNEI. The CDR3 runs 16 residues. V lost 4 bases to trimming and J lost 3 bases; unmatched junction nucleotides: 11. Time point of the sample: week 3, after first cycle of checkpoint inhibitor. Clones were read by immunoSEQ multiplex PCR, and TCRdb kept only the in-frame ones, dropping some. The table includes approximately 16,000 clones, around 90% detected once. The starting material was blood, obtained from a patient treated with checkpoint blockade. This chain connects TRBV2 to TRBJ1-1; the match to TRBD1 covers 7 bases. This TCR was sampled from a human donor with melanoma. CDR3 residues: CASSATDRPYYTEAFF. The CDR3, as DNA: TGTGCCAGCAGTGCCACGGACAGGCCCTATTACACTGAAGCTTTCTTT.